This TCR beta chain was identified during a study of blood T cells in healthy people across ages (dated by TCRdb to between 2015 and 2016). For the wider study: In model experiments, template switching captured roughly one uniquely barcoded TCR beta cDNA molecule for every two T cells. To avoid experimental bias, donors of different ages were randomly spread across the sequencing lanes. Using deep sequencing normalized with unique cDNA molecular identifiers, the study measured how TCR beta repertoire diversity changes with age. The donors were divided into four age groups: young (average approximately 17 years), middle-aged (about 39), aged (around 67) and long-lived (nearly 85). Using the same blood draw, the study looked at two additional independent replicas of 1 million unique cDNA reads for two donors, one aged 18 to 29 and the other aged 80 or older. Overall study outcomes, separate from this receptor: Compared with the aged group, the long-lived group had more naive CD4+ T cells, fewer expanded clones and increased TCR diversity, a pattern suggesting age selection. The CMV infection status of donors was not known, potentially confounding age-related changes in expanded clonotypes. As age increased, observed TCR beta diversity per million T cells dropped in a roughly linear way, and a significant reduction was already evident by age 40. Estimates of total diversity based on one million sequenced T cells were considered lower bounds and underestimates. Conclusive comparison of naive and antigen-experienced compartments was prevented by the profiling of bulk unsorted PBMCs. A strong correlation was found between observed TCR beta diversity and the percentage of naive T cells measured by flow cytometry.

V is shortened by 4 bases, J by 8 bases, and the region joining them spans 9 bases. Via the germline V gene, CDR1 is KGHDR and CDR2 SFDVKD. The CDR3 goes from the cysteine to the phenylalanine over 12 residues. Only CDR3 DNA is held: 36 bases, read in frame from base 1. The 40 or so donors, aged about 6 to 95 years, were systemically healthy Caucasian individuals from Russia. Each donor gave ten milliliters of peripheral blood, drawn into EDTA-treated Vacutainer tubes. Ficoll-Paque density-gradient centrifugation was used to isolate PBMCs, with at least 7 million per sample. Trizol reagent was used to extract total RNA from PBMCs, with at least 5 micrograms per sample. The percentages of naive CD45RAhigh/CD27high T cells were determined by flow cytometry on a PBMC aliquot from every donor. In its sample, this clonotype was seen a few times. Its antigen remains undetermined. No qualities accompany the bases; no much larger clone lies one base away.

Preparation of the library involved 5' RACE. TCRdb names Illumina HiSeq 2500 as the instrument used. A second PCR of about 7 to 12 cycles was performed with a sample-barcoded 5' primer and a J-beta primer mix. A template-switch 5' adaptor carrying 12 random nucleotides introduced a unique molecular identifier onto each TCR beta cDNA molecule. At least 2.5 million CDR3-containing paired-end reads were obtained from each sample. All of the RNA was converted into first-strand cDNA using the Mint cDNA synthesis kit, with a TRBC-specific oligonucleotide serving as the primer. Following uracil-DNA glycosylase treatment, all cDNA underwent a first 18-cycle PCR with the universal primers M1SS and BC2_uni_R. The published analysis was carried out like this. For normalization, 1 million high-quality reads, each with a distinct molecular identifier, were randomly selected from each sample. Reads sharing molecular identifiers were discarded rather than binned into consensus sequences. MiTCR, with a Q25 quality threshold and the strictest error-elimination algorithm, was used for CDR3 identification, clonotype clustering and error correction. A nonparametric unseen species model with Euler transformation was used to estimate a lower bound on total TCR beta diversity. TCRdb itself trimmed the public reads at Q25 with fastp, ran MiXCR and retained productive beta chains. Rows merge per CDR3 protein into single entries with the most common DNA and genes. These V and J calls are TCRdb output, not the study's own analysis. This sample gives about 2 million distinct CDR3 sequences in total; roughly 49% of them show up just once. Roughly 2.1% of the sample is in the top ten clones.

The sequence is built from TRBV24-1 and TRBJ2-3, with the D gene call left open. Sequenced input: blood. This clonotype was sampled from a woman aged 40-49 years in good health. The CDR3 reads CATSELSGTQYF. The DNA is TGTGCCACCAGTGAATTGTCTGGTACGCAGTATTTT.